A single sample gave rise to the 32 T cell receptor beta chains below, sequenced in a study of T cells in localized non-small cell lung cancer. TCRdb's copy holds only in-frame clones and misses some; the assay was immunoSEQ multiplex PCR. The sample has around 83,000 clones, 87% seen once. The sequencing used peripheral blood, collected before any cancer treatment. The receptors shown here come from a man aged 40-75 years with stage I squamous cell lung carcinoma.

V gene TRBV29-1 combines with J gene TRBJ1-2, with D hard to call. Germline CDR1 and CDR2: SQVTM and ANQGSEA. Trimming took off 4 bases at V and 1 base at J, with 7 bases between the two ends. The CDR3 runs to 12 residues. CDR3 nucleotides: TGCAGCGTTGCTCAGGTTAACTATGGCTACACCTTC. Its translation is CSVAQVNYGYTF.

The genes are TRBV19 and TRBJ2-2, with D possibly matching TRBD2 (5 bases). This CDR3 has 16 amino acids. Per germline, CDR1 LNHDA and CDR2 SQIVND (reference sequence). V lost 2 bases and J 8 bases, leaving 18 bases between the germline ends. The CDR3 sequence: CASSIFGRFREGELFF. The CDR3 DNA reads TGTGCCAGTAGTATATTTGGTCGTTTTCGGGAAGGGGAGCTGTTTTTT.

DNA for the CDR3: TGTGCCAGCAGTTCCTGGACTAGCGGGGGCCCAGACAATGAGCAGTTCTTC. Residues: CASSSWTSGGPDNEQFF. The chain employs TRBV27 and TRBJ2-1; 13 bases align to TRBD2. Looked up from germline, CDR1 is MNHEY and CDR2 is SMNVEV (reference sequence). This CDR3 is built from 17 residues. V lost 4 bases to trimming and J lost 5 bases; unmatched junction nucleotides: 8.

V gene TRBV27 combines with J gene TRBJ1-1; 8 nucleotides align to TRBD1. From germline, CDR1 is MNHEY and CDR2 SMNVEV (reference sequence). V lost 2 bases and J lost 1; bases outside the gene matches: 6. The CDR3 is 16 amino acids. The CDR3 DNA sequence: TGTGCCAGCAGTTTAGAAAGGGACAGGCGGAACACTGAAGCTTTCTTT. As protein: CASSLERDRRNTEAFF.

CDR3 nucleotides: TGCGCCAGCAGCTTGAAGTTACTGGGCGAACAGGGCACCTACGAGCAGTACTTC. The encoded protein is CASSLKLLGEQGTYEQYF. V gene TRBV5-1 combines with J gene TRBJ2-7, with D perhaps matching TRBD1 (6 bases). The germline V gene encodes CDR1 SGHRS and CDR2 YFSETQ. V was cut by 1 base and J by 2 bases, with 22 bases left in between. This CDR3 spans 18 amino acids.

The table lists this clone with a few counts. This chain uses TRBV4-1 with TRBJ1-1; D is perhaps TRBD1 (5 bases). Germline V lookup: CDR1 MGHRA, CDR2 YSYEKL. The V and J ends lost 1 base and 3 bases respectively, with 12 bases between them. The CDR3 is made up of 15 amino acids. The CDR3 spells CASSQGHQGYTEAFF. CDR3 bases: TGCGCCAGCAGCCAAGGGCATCAGGGATACACTGAAGCTTTCTTT.

This clone is a singleton in its sample. The chain combines TRBV6-1 with TRBJ2-7; TRBD2 agrees at 8 bases. V shed 2 bases and J 1 base; nucleotides not matched to a gene: 7. There are 16 residues in the CDR3. The germline gives CDR1 MNHNS, CDR2 SASEGT. The CDR3 coding sequence is TGTGCCAGCAGTGAAATGTCACTAGCGGTTTCCTACGAGCAGTACTTC. Its translation: CASSEMSLAVSYEQYF.

The genes are TRBV5-1 and TRBJ1-1; no reliable D call. The CDR3 length is 12 residues. V lost 4 bases to trimming and J lost 5 bases, with 9 bases between them. CDR1 is SGHRS, CDR2 YFSETQ, per germline. CDR3 in DNA: TGCGCCAGCAGCGCTGGGGTGACTGAAGCTTTCTTT. It is translated as CASSAGVTEAFF.

This clone was seen a few times. The rearrangement uses TRBV10-3 and TRBJ2-2, with D hard to call. The CDR3 is made up of 13 amino acids. V was shortened by 6 bases and J by 2 bases, with 7 bases between the two germline ends. CDR1 and CDR2 (germline): ENHRY, SYGVKD. Here the CDR3 reads CAIRGENTGELFF. In DNA form, the CDR3 reads TGTGCCATCAGAGGAGAAAACACCGGGGAGCTGTTTTTT.

This sequence joins TRBV4-2 and TRBJ1-3, with D uncertain. There are 17 residues in the CDR3. Trimming pared 2 bases from V and 2 bases from J, leaving 16 bases between. Germline CDR1 is LGHNA and CDR2 is YNFKEQ. The CDR3 DNA is TGTGCCAGCAGCCAACAAGAAACTTTCAGAGCTGGAAACACCATATATTTT. It translates to CASSQQETFRAGNTIYF.

This rearrangement joins TRBV5-4 to TRBJ1-4; D not resolved. Trimming cost V 4 bases and J 0 bases, with 4 bases left between them. The germline V gene encodes CDR1 SGHNT and CDR2 YYREEE (reference sequence). The CDR3 extends over 13 amino acids. The CDR3 coding sequence is TGTGCCAGCAGCCTAGCAACTAATGAAAAACTGTTTTTT. As protein: CASSLATNEKLFF. The entire variable domain, with the rest obtained from reference TRBV5-4 and TRBJ1-4, is as follows: ETGVTQSPTHLIKTRGQQVTLRCSSQSGHNTVSWYQQALGQGPQFIFQYYREEENGRGNFPPRFSGLQFPNYSSELNVNALELDDSALYLCASSLATNEKLFFGSGTQLSVL.

Only one count was recorded for this clone. The chain employs TRBV10-3 and TRBJ1-1, with 11 bases lining up with TRBD1. Trimming cost V 6 bases and J 0 bases; bases outside gene matches: 3. CDR1 is ENHRY and CDR2 is SYGVKD in the germline V gene. CDR3 size: 15 residues. The CDR3 region has the DNA TGTGCCATCAGGGGACAGGGGGGCATGAACACTGAAGCTTTCTTT. Translating gives CAIRGQGGMNTEAFF.

The chain links TRBV11-2 to TRBJ1-6; D possibly corresponds to TRBD1 (5 bases). This CDR3 region has 16 residues. Germline CDR1 SGHAT, CDR2 FQNNGV. V was cut by 4 bases and J by 4 bases, with 14 bases left in between. The CDR3, as DNA: TGTGCCAGCAGCTCCTTAGGGGAGGGGTATAATTCACCCCTCCACTTT. This codes for CASSSLGEGYNSPLHF.

The J gene is TRBJ1-1, the V gene TRBV7-9, with D possibly TRBD1 on 5 matching bases. CDR1 and CDR2 (germline): SEHNR, FQNEAQ (reference sequence). The CDR3 is 14 amino acids. With 2 bases removed from V and 0 bases from J, the gap between germline ends came to 7 bases. The CDR3 reads CASSLQGLNTEAFF. The DNA of the CDR3 is TGTGCCAGCAGCTTACAGGGCTTGAACACTGAAGCTTTCTTT.

The rearrangement uses TRBV9 and TRBJ1-2, with no clear D. Trimming shortened V by 4 bases and J by 2 bases, and 12 bases separated the two germline ends. This CDR3 is 14 amino acids long. CDR1 and CDR2 (germline): SGDLS, YYNGEE. The CDR3 reads CASSPQVSNYGYTF. The CDR3 DNA is TGTGCCAGCAGCCCCCAGGTTTCCAACTATGGCTACACCTTC.

The chain employs TRBV5-1 and TRBJ1-4; D call uncertain. The CDR3 contains 11 residues. Trimming left V 5 bases short and J 5 bases short, with 4 bases between. CDR1 is SGHRS and CDR2 is YFSETQ in the germline V gene. The CDR3, as DNA: TGCGCCAGCAGGGAGAATGAAAAACTGTTTTTT. It specifies CASRENEKLFF.

The CDR3 sequence: CASTRPGQATEAFF. The CDR3 DNA reads TGTGCCAGCACCAGGCCGGGACAGGCGACTGAAGCTTTCTTT. J is TRBJ1-1 and V is TRBV6-5, with 8 positions matching TRBD1. With V trimmed by 7 bases and J by 5 bases, 9 bases remained unmatched. Per the germline V gene, CDR1 is MNHEY and CDR2 is SVGAGI. This CDR3 spans 14 amino acids.

The chain is built from TRBV5-1 and TRBJ1-1; D remains unclear. The CDR3 loop spans 13 amino acids. Germline V gene lookup returns CDR1 SGHRS and CDR2 YFSETQ. The V end lost 2 bases, the J end lost 1 base, and 6 bases lay between the germline ends. Written as DNA, the CDR3 is TGCGCCAGCAGCTTAAGACAGAACACTGAAGCTTTCTTT. This gives the protein CASSLRQNTEAFF.

This rearrangement joins TRBV7-2 to TRBJ2-1; TRBD2 agrees at 7 bases. The trim removed 1 base at V and 6 bases at J, leaving 6 bases unmatched. The germline gives CDR1 SGHTA, CDR2 FQGNSA. This CDR3 is built from 15 residues. The CDR3: CASSLDGLGTNEQFF. The DNA of the CDR3 is TGTGCCAGCAGCTTAGATGGACTAGGGACCAATGAGCAGTTCTTC.

The gene calls are TRBV10-3 and TRBJ1-1, with 8 bases lining up with TRBD1. From germline, CDR1 is ENHRY and CDR2 SYGVKD. The CDR3 length is 12 residues. With V trimmed by 7 bases and J by 11 bases, 9 bases remained unmatched. The CDR3 reads CAITEGTGDAFF. The CDR3 coding sequence is TGTGCCATCACCGAAGGGACAGGCGATGCTTTCTTT.

This chain connects TRBV9 to TRBJ2-5; D is possibly TRBD1 (5 bases). Germline V gene data show CDR1 as SGDLS and CDR2 as YYNGEE. Between the trimmed V and J ends, which lost 0 bases and 4 bases, there was a span of 13 bases. The CDR3 sequence is 15 residues long. CDR3 sequence (DNA): TGTGCCAGCAGCGTAGCAGGGCGAACCGCAGAGACCCAGTACTTC. Translating gives CASSVAGRTAETQYF.

This chain connects TRBV4-2 to TRBJ2-5, with TRBD2 identical over 11 bases. J was trimmed by 3 bases and V by 5 bases; bases with no gene match: 2. Looked up from germline, CDR1 is LGHNA and CDR2 is YNFKEQ. There are 14 residues in the CDR3. CDR3 sequence reads: CASSATSGEETQYF. Here the CDR3 DNA reads TGTGCCAGCAGCGCGACTAGCGGGGAAGAGACCCAGTACTTC.

The chain is built from TRBV28 and TRBJ1-5; tentatively, D is TRBD1 (5 bases). With 3 bases removed from V and 4 bases from J, the gap between germline ends came to 10 bases. This CDR3 region has 14 residues. In germline, CDR1 is MDHEN, CDR2 SYDVKM. The CDR3 region is CASSLSGGNQPQHF. The DNA for the CDR3 is TGTGCCAGCAGTTTGTCGGGGGGGAATCAGCCCCAGCATTTT.

The genes are TRBV7-2 and TRBJ1-1; maybe TRBD1 (6 bases). The CDR3 runs to 15 residues. CDR1 is SGHTA and CDR2 is FQGNSA in the germline V gene. With 6 bases removed from V and 0 bases from J, the gap between germline ends came to 14 bases. CDR3: CASRRSTGLNTEAFF. CDR3 nucleotides: TGTGCCAGCAGGCGTTCGACAGGACTGAACACTGAAGCTTTCTTT.

The gene calls are TRBV7-8 and TRBJ2-7; 7 positions match TRBD1. The germline V gene encodes CDR1 SGHVS and CDR2 FQNEAQ. The V segment lost 4 bases and the J segment 6 bases; nucleotides outside the gene matches: 6. This CDR3 has 13 amino acids. The CDR3 DNA reads as TGTGCCAGCAGCTCCCGACAGGGCCTCGAGCAGTACTTC. Protein sequence: CASSSRQGLEQYF.

V usage is TRBV19 and J usage is TRBJ1-5; a weak D match, TRBD1 (5 bases). The V gene's germline CDR1 is LNHDA and CDR2 SQIVND (reference sequence). The V end lost 5 bases, the J end lost 6 bases, and 8 bases lay between the germline ends. The CDR3 runs to 12 residues. The CDR3 bases are TGTGCCAGTAGTTTCGGGGGTCAGCCCCAGCATTTT. This encodes CASSFGGQPQHF.

The chain employs TRBV2 and TRBJ1-4; tentative D call: TRBD1 (6 bases). Germline CDR1 SNHLY, CDR2 FYNNEI. Trimming shortened V by 6 bases and J by 3 bases, and 14 bases separated the two germline ends. The CDR3 loop spans 15 amino acids. As DNA, the CDR3 is TGTGCCAGCAGGCGGCAGGGGTTAGCTAATGAAAAACTGTTTTTT. Protein sequence: CASRRQGLANEKLFF.

This chain links TRBV19 with TRBJ2-1; the match to TRBD2 covers 12 bases. Germline V gene data show CDR1 as LNHDA and CDR2 as SQIVND (reference sequence). This CDR3 contains 18 residues. Trimming cost V 7 bases and J 3 bases; bases outside gene matches: 13. CDR3 DNA sequence: TGTGCCAGTAAGAGGACTAGCGGGACCACAGCCGACTACAATGAGCAGTTCTTC. Protein sequence: CASKRTSGTTADYNEQFF.

Only one count was recorded for this clone. J is TRBJ1-1 and V is TRBV28, with D tentatively TRBD1 (5 bases). The CDR3 consists of 17 residues. V was pared by 3 bases and J by 3 bases, with 20 bases between. Germline V CDR1 and CDR2: MDHEN, SYDVKM. The CDR3 protein is CASSLAGNLEQDTEAFF. In nucleotides, the CDR3 is TGTGCCAGCAGTTTGGCAGGGAACCTGGAGCAGGACACTGAAGCTTTCTTT.

The chain has TRBV28 and TRBJ1-5, with D unresolved. CDR3 length: 15 amino acids. V shed 4 bases and J shed 2 bases, with 12 bases lying between them. Germline values: CDR1 MDHEN, CDR2 SYDVKM. In DNA, the CDR3 is TGTGCCAGCAGTTCGACAAGTCCCGGCAATCAGCCCCAGCATTTT. It specifies CASSSTSPGNQPQHF.

V gene TRBV5-1 combines with J gene TRBJ2-2; no definite D call. The V end was cut by 4 bases, the J end by 0 bases, with 13 bases between. Germline V gene sequence: CDR1 SGHRS, CDR2 YFSETQ. The CDR3 sequence is 16 residues long. The CDR3 sequence: CASSRASGPNTGELFF. In nucleotides, the CDR3 is TGCGCCAGCAGCCGCGCAAGTGGACCGAACACCGGGGAGCTGTTTTTT.

This rearrangement joins TRBV7-9 to TRBJ2-2; D uncertain. CDR1 and CDR2 from the germline V gene are SEHNR and FQNEAQ (reference sequence). CDR3 length equals 14 residues. V was clipped by 1 base and J by 2 bases, with 5 bases between them. CDR3 in amino acids: CASSLGLNTGELFF. CDR3 bases: TGTGCCAGCAGCTTAGGTTTAAACACCGGGGAGCTGTTTTTT.